Presented here are 15 T cell receptor beta chains from one specimen sequenced in a study of T cell responses to AZD1222 COVID-19 vaccine. The repertoire was sequenced with immunoSEQ multiplex PCR; TCRdb's copy has only in-frame clones and lacks some. The sample records about 150,000 clones, around 87% being singletons. The sequenced sample was peripheral blood, obtained 28 days after the second AZD1222 dose. These receptors all stem from an adult who received the AZD1222 COVID-19 vaccine.

This clone was seen just once. This CDR3 is CSGDSSYEQYF. The CDR3 DNA reads TGCAGTGGGGACAGCTCCTACGAGCAGTACTTC. The rearrangement uses TRBV20-1 and TRBJ2-7; 7 nucleotides match TRBD1. The V gene end was trimmed by 7 bases and the J gene end by 0 bases; junction bases not matched to a gene: 0. The germline gives CDR1 DFQATT, CDR2 SNEGSKA (reference sequence). CDR3 length equals 11 residues.

The chain couples TRBV10-3 to TRBJ1-5; the D gene is possibly TRBD1 (6 bases). Per germline, CDR1 ENHRY and CDR2 SYGVKD. The CDR3 length is 14 residues. The germline V and J ends were trimmed by 3 bases and 6 bases, with 12 bases remaining between them. CDR3 coding DNA: TGTGCCATCAGTGATGGGGGGGCAAGTCAGCCCCAGCATTTT. As protein: CAISDGGASQPQHF.

The chain has TRBV28 and TRBJ2-2; 9 nucleotides align to TRBD1. The CDR3 is made up of 14 amino acids. The V gene end was trimmed by 6 bases and the J gene end by 4 bases; junction bases not matched to a gene: 3. CDR1 is MDHEN and CDR2 is SYDVKM in the germline V gene. The DNA for the CDR3 is TGTGCCAGCAGGGGACAGGGCCTCACCGGGGAGCTGTTTTTT. This codes for CASRGQGLTGELFF.

This chain uses TRBV19 with TRBJ1-1; 7 bases are shared with TRBD1. The length of the CDR3 is 14 residues. Germline CDR1 and CDR2: LNHDA and SQIVND (reference sequence). V shed 7 bases, J shed 6 bases, and the junction held 11 bases outside the gene matches. The CDR3 sequence: CASTLDRDLSEAFF. In DNA form, the CDR3 reads TGTGCCAGTACGTTAGACAGGGACTTATCTGAAGCTTTCTTT.

The J gene is TRBJ2-7, the V gene TRBV14; 7 bases map to TRBD2. This CDR3 has 14 residues. V lost 4 bases and J lost 3; bases outside the gene matches: 6. CDR1 and CDR2 (germline): SGHDN, FVKESK. The CDR3 protein is CASSLGLGFYEQYF. In DNA form, the CDR3 reads TGTGCCAGCAGCCTTGGACTAGGATTCTACGAGCAGTACTTC.

V usage is TRBV6-1 and J usage is TRBJ2-5; 12 positions match TRBD2. Germline trimming cut 2 bases from V and 0 bases from J; bases unmatched to any gene: 13. The CDR3 covers 20 residues. CDR1 is MNHNS, CDR2 SASEGT, per germline. The CDR3 DNA follows: TGTGCCAGCAGTGAATCACGCCGAGGACTAGCGGGGTTGTACCAAGAGACCCAGTACTTC. It codes for CASSESRRGLAGLYQETQYF.

V is TRBV18 and J is TRBJ2-3; D remains ambiguous. The CDR3 runs to 14 residues. Trimming took off 3 bases at V and 5 bases at J, with 12 bases between the two ends. CDR1 and CDR2 from the germline V gene are KGHSH and LQKENI. The CDR3 DNA sequence: TGTGCCAGCTCACCCGGGTCGAACCGAGATACGCAGTATTTT. Translation gives CASSPGSNRDTQYF.

The chain employs TRBV5-1 and TRBJ2-7, with D tentatively TRBD2 (6 bases). The V gene lost 4 bases and the J gene lost 4 bases, with 12 bases spanning the gap. Germline-derived CDR1 and CDR2 are SGHRS and YFSETQ. The CDR3 covers 13 residues. CDR3 bases: TGCGCCAGCAGCCCGGATGGGAGGTACGAGCAGTACTTC. Its translation: CASSPDGRYEQYF.

The rearrangement joins TRBV14 to TRBJ1-4; D unresolved. Trimming took off 0 bases at V and 7 bases at J, with 9 bases between the two ends. CDR3 size: 14 residues. The germline CDR1 and CDR2 sequences are SGHDN and FVKESK. CDR3 in DNA: TGTGCCAGCAGCCAAGAGCGTCCGCCTGAAAAACTGTTTTTT. It specifies CASSQERPPEKLFF.

The chain joins TRBV7-2 to TRBJ2-1; 8 nucleotides line up with TRBD2. The CDR3 loop spans 15 amino acids. V lost 4 bases and J lost 7; bases outside the gene matches: 9. Germline CDR1 reads SGHTA; CDR2 reads FQGNSA. In DNA, the CDR3 is TGTGCCAGCAGCTCCGGGGGACTAGAGCCTAATGAGCAGTTCTTC. It is translated as CASSSGGLEPNEQFF.

The J gene is TRBJ1-1, the V gene TRBV4-1; D gene uncertain. In germline, CDR1 is MGHRA, CDR2 YSYEKL. Trimming shortened V by 3 bases and J by 1 base, and 12 bases separated the two germline ends. The CDR3 has 15 amino acids. CDR3 sequence reads: CASSQIGKRNTEAFF. CDR3 nucleotide sequence: TGCGCCAGCAGCCAGATAGGTAAGCGGAACACTGAAGCTTTCTTT.

This clone was seen only a few times. This chain connects TRBV16 to TRBJ1-5; D remains ambiguous. Per germline, CDR1 KGHSY and CDR2 FQNENV. The CDR3 loop spans 16 amino acids. Trimming stripped 3 bases from V and 2 bases from J, with 14 bases between. CDR3 region: CASSHISGLGNQPQHF. In DNA, the CDR3 is TGTGCCAGCAGCCATATCTCGGGGTTAGGCAATCAGCCCCAGCATTTT.

This clone came up once. V and J are TRBV6-5 and TRBJ2-1; weak D call: TRBD1 (6 bases). This CDR3 is 14 amino acids long. Germline V lookup: CDR1 MNHEY, CDR2 SVGAGI. V lost 6 bases to trimming and J lost 7 bases, with 16 bases between them. CDR3 protein: CASRSPGVVNEQFF. In DNA, the CDR3 is TGTGCCAGCAGGTCTCCAGGGGTGGTAAATGAGCAGTTCTTC.

The DNA of the CDR3 is TGTGCCAGCAGCTTAGGCGTTAGCGGATCACAAGAGACCCAGTACTTC. It translates to CASSLGVSGSQETQYF. The chain carries TRBV7-9 and TRBJ2-5; D might be TRBD2 (6 bases). Deletions cut 1 base from V and 2 bases from J, with 14 bases between. CDR1 SEHNR and CDR2 FQNEAQ come from the germline V gene (reference sequence). The length of the CDR3 is 16 residues.

The chain uses TRBV19 and TRBJ2-1, with D possibly matching TRBD2 (5 bases). The V and J ends lost 6 bases and 7 bases respectively, with 13 bases between them. The CDR3 consists of 13 residues. In germline, CDR1 is LNHDA, CDR2 SQIVND (reference sequence). The CDR3 DNA reads as TGTGCCAGTAGGAACTTGGGAGCAAATGAGCAGTTCTTC. Translation gives CASRNLGANEQFF.